The clone carrying this TCR beta chain occurred a few times. Antigen specificity is unknown. This entry is derived from a study of T cell repertoires in cytomegalovirus infection. Regarding the study as a whole: The ex vivo response was dominated by HLA-C-restricted CMV-specific TCR beta clonotypes.

One entry per CDR3 protein, called by TCRdb with MiXCR from the reads. The sample contains 200,000 to 250,000 distinct CDR3 sequences, 22% of which appear only once. This CDR3 has 14 residues. Germline trimming cut 6 bases from V and 2 bases from J; bases unmatched to any gene: 6. What was sequenced was CD8+ T cells from PBMCs. This chain uses TRBV12-3 or TRBV12-4 with TRBJ2-7, with TRBD2 matching over 8 bases. The receptor was isolated from a human donor in good health (CMV status not recorded). Some clones in this sample may be carry-over from other donors' samples. The CDR3 protein is CASRASGGTYEQYF. The CDR3 nucleotides are TGTGCCAGCAGAGCGAGCGGGGGTACCTACGAGCAGTACTTC.